The 9 T cell receptor beta chains below were found in one sample sequenced in a study of tissue T cells after allogeneic stem cell transplantation (dated 2022 in TCRdb). Library preparation used the immunoSEQ multiplex PCR assay. TCRdb holds this immuneACCESS table with in-frame rearrangements only. Some clones are missing; in checked studies, unresolved V genes explain under half, and the rest has no known cause. Within this sample are 5,500 to 8,000 clones, with approximately 51% of them counted one time only. Approximately 8% of the sample is taken by the ten largest. The sample's time point, from its label and the paper: mouse harvest day 7 after allogeneic transplant. Each mouse graft consisted of 10^7 T-cell-depleted bone marrow cells plus 10^6 splenic CD5+ T cells and was given by tail vein injection. The sequencing sample was made of lymph node tissue. These receptors came from a female BALB/c mouse given C57BL/6 T cells with graft-versus-host disease after an allogeneic hematopoietic cell transplant.

As concerns this clone: Gene names denote mouse genes. The CDR3 end falls 1 residue outside the read, so it is completed with the germline J gene. J is TRBJ2-1 and V is TRBV3; TRBD2 might be the D (6 bases). Trimming removed 3 bases from V and 0 bases from J, with 6 bases in between. The germline V gene encodes CDR1 SNHLY and CDR2 FYNGKV (reference sequence). The CDR3 is made up of 14 amino acids. This CDR3 is CASSFWGNYAEQFF. CDR3 bases read: TGTGCCAGCAGCTTCTGGGGTAACTATGCTGAGCAGTTC.

A word on this clone: All gene names here are mouse names. The CDR3 end lies 1 residue beyond the end of the read and is filled in from the germline J gene. The chain is built from TRBV2 and TRBJ2-7, with a possible D match to TRBD2 (6 bases). The CDR3 consists of 13 residues. CDR1 is LGHNA and CDR2 is YSYQKL in the germline V gene. V was trimmed by 0 bases and J by 4 bases, leaving 7 bases between them. The part of the CDR3 DNA that was read is TGTGCCAGCAGCCAAGAGGGGGGTTATGAACAGTAC. Protein sequence: CASSQEGGYEQY. The CDR3 as a whole reads CASSQEGGYEQYF.

As concerns this clone: Any gene name here is a mouse gene name. The CDR3 is cut off 1 residue early in the read; its end comes from the germline J gene. The rearrangement uses TRBV13-3 and TRBJ1-1; perhaps TRBD1 as D (5 bases). The CDR3 consists of 12 residues. The germline CDR1 and CDR2 sequences are NNHDY and SYVADS. The ends were cut back, 6 bases at V and 1 base at J, with 7 bases in the middle. The CDR3 sequence is CASTQGNTEVFF. Partial CDR3 DNA: TGTGCCAGCACGCAGGGGAACACAGAAGTCTTC.

As to this clone: All gene names here are mouse names. The missing CDR3 end, 1 residue past where the read stops, is filled in from the germline J gene. The chain has TRBV19 and TRBJ2-1; D unresolved. CDR3 size: 14 residues. CDR1 and CDR2 from the germline V gene are FNHDT and SITEND (reference sequence). V was clipped by 1 base and J by 3 bases, with 8 bases between them. The sequenced CDR3 bases are TGTGCCAGCAGTATAACGGGTGGCTATGCTGAGCAGTTC. Encoded protein: CASSITGGYAEQF. The whole CDR3 protein reads CASSITGGYAEQFF.

This clone was counted once. The gene names given are mouse names. The read halts 1 residue ahead of the CDR3 end, with the missing end drawn from the germline J gene. This chain joins TRBV13-2 and TRBJ2-2; D is possibly TRBD1 (7 bases). The V gene lost 3 bases and the J gene lost 1 base, with 10 bases spanning the gap. The CDR3 totals 15 residues. Germline V lookup: CDR1 NNHNN, CDR2 SYGAGS (reference sequence). CDR3: CASGVQGGNTGQLYF. CDR3 bases read: TGTGCCAGCGGTGTCCAGGGGGGAAACACCGGGCAGCTCTAC.

On this clone: Gene names refer to mouse genes. The read ends 1 residue early relative to the CDR3; the germline J gene fills the gap. This sequence joins TRBV13-2 and TRBJ2-7; D might be TRBD2 (5 bases). V lost 4 bases and J 4 bases, leaving 9 bases between the germline ends. Per the germline V gene, CDR1 is NNHNN and CDR2 is SYGAGS (reference sequence). The CDR3 length is 12 residues. Incomplete CDR3 DNA: TGTGCCAGCGGTATTGGGGAGTATGAACAGTAC. Amino acid sequence: CASGIGEYEQY. The CDR3 in full is CASGIGEYEQYF.

This clone rates as medium-sized (0.01 to 0.1%). Gene names refer to mouse genes. The CDR3 goes on 1 residue after the read ends, and that part is filled in from the germline J gene. The chain uses TRBV19 and TRBJ2-7, with D uncertain. From germline, CDR1 is FNHDT and CDR2 SITEND (reference sequence). V was pared by 5 bases and J by 4 bases, with 7 bases between. This CDR3 is 11 amino acids long. CDR3 DNA (partial): TGTGCCAGCAGAGGCGGGTATGAACAGTAC. It codes for CASRGGYEQY. The whole CDR3 protein reads CASRGGYEQYF.

This clone was found a few times. Mouse gene names and germline throughout. The observed sequence ends 1 residue before the CDR3 terminus, with the missing tail filled in from the germline J gene. J is TRBJ1-5 and V is TRBV13-3; 8 bases fit TRBD1. Germline CDR1 NNHDY, CDR2 SYVADS. There are 15 residues in the CDR3. The trim removed 5 bases at V and 0 bases at J, leaving 4 bases unmatched. The sequenced part of the CDR3 DNA is TGTGCCAGCAGGGACAGGGCCTATAACAACCAGGCTCCGCTT. Its protein is CASRDRAYNNQAPL. The full CDR3 reads CASRDRAYNNQAPLF.

Turning to this clone: Here the gene names and germline are mouse. Coverage ceases 1 residue before the CDR3 finishes, and the germline J gene fills in the end. The chain recombines TRBV15 with TRBJ1-4; no firm D call. Trimming cost V 3 bases and J 4 bases, with 6 bases left between them. CDR1 and CDR2 from the germline V gene are SGHND and FRSKSL. The CDR3 loop spans 13 amino acids. The CDR3 here is CASSLNNNERLFF. Incomplete CDR3 DNA: TGTGCCAGCAGTTTGAACAACAACGAAAGATTATTT.